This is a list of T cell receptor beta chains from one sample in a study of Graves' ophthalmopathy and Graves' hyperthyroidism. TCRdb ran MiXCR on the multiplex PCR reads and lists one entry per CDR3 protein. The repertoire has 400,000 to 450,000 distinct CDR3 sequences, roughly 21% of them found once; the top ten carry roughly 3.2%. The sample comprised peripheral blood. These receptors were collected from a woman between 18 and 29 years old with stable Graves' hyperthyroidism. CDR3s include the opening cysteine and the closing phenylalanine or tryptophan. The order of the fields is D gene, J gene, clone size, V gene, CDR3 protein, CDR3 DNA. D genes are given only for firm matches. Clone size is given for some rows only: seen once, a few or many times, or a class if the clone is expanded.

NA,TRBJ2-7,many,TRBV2,CAVTSEPRDTRSSEQYF,TGTGCCGTCACGTCAGAACCCCGGGACACCAGATCGTCCGAGCAGTACTTC
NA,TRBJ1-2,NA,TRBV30,CAWSVNSPYGYTF,TGTGCCTGGAGTGTTAACAGTCCCTATGGCTACACCTTC
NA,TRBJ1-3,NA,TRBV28,CASSLSPSSGNTIYF,TGTGCCAGCAGTTTAAGCCCGAGCTCTGGAAACACCATATATTTT
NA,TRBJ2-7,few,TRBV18,CASTRDPRSSYEQYF,TGTGCCAGCACACGGGACCCCCGGAGCTCCTACGAGCAGTACTTC
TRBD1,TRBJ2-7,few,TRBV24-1,CATSDPGQGAYEQHF,TGTGCCACCAGTGACCCGGGACAGGGGGCCTACGAGCAGCACTTC
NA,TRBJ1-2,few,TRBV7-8,CASSTSLSGTDPGYTF,TGTGCCAGCAGCACCTCCTTATCCGGGACGGACCCCGGCTACACCTTC
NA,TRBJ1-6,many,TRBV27,CASSSQGRKSSYNSPLHF,TGTGCCAGCAGTTCTCAAGGGAGAAAGAGCTCCTATAATTCACCCCTCCACTTT
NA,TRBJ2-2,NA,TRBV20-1,CSAPSGLSTGELFF,TGCAGTGCTCCGAGCGGTCTCAGCACCGGGGAGCTGTTTTTT
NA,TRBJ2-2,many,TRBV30,CAWSVRPNTGELFF,TGTGCCTGGAGTGTACGCCCGAACACCGGGGAGCTGTTTTTT
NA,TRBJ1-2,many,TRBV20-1,CSARDVGNYGYTF,TGCAGTGCTAGAGATGTGGGGAACTATGGCTACACCTTC
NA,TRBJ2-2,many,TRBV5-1,CASSLHRTNSGELFF,TGCGCCAGCAGCTTACATCGGACTAATAGCGGGGAGCTGTTTTTT
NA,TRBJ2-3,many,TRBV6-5,CASSYSASDTDTQYF,TGTGCCAGCAGTTACTCGGCTAGCGACACAGATACGCAGTATTTT
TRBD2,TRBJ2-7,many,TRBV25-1,CASSDRGTSGSYEQYF,TGTGCCAGCAGTGATAGGGGGACTAGCGGGAGCTACGAGCAGTACTTC
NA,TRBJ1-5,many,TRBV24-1,CATSDNGSNQPQHF,TGTGCCACCAGTGATAATGGTAGCAATCAGCCCCAGCATTTT
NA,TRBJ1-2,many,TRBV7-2,CASSLISDGYTF,TGTGCCAGCAGCTTAATTTCGGACGGCTACACCTTC
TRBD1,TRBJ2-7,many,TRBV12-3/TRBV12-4,CASRRQGSGEQYF,TGTGCCAGCAGAAGACAGGGGTCTGGCGAGCAGTACTTC
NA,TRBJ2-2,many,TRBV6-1,CASSEGPSDTGELFF,TGTGCCAGCAGTGAAGGGCCTAGCGACACCGGGGAGCTGTTTTTT
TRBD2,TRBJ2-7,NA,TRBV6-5,CASRSSGRAREQYF,TGTGCCAGCAGATCTAGCGGGAGGGCGCGTGAGCAGTACTTC
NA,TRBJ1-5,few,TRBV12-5,CASGLVLSGEFNQPQHF,TGTGCTAGTGGTTTGGTACTTTCGGGGGAGTTTAATCAGCCCCAGCATTTT
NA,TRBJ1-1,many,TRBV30,CAWSGSMNTEAFF,TGTGCCTGGAGCGGCAGTATGAACACTGAAGCTTTCTTT
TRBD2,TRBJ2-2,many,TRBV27,CASSRSGRAFTGELFF,TGTGCCAGCAGTCGTAGCGGGAGGGCCTTTACCGGGGAGCTGTTTTTT
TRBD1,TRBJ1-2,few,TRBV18,CASSRDLDRGGYTF,TGTGCCAGCTCACGGGACCTTGACAGGGGTGGCTACACCTTC
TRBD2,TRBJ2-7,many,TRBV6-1,CASSQAPSGGAYEQYF,TGTGCCAGCAGTCAAGCCCCTAGCGGAGGCGCCTACGAGCAGTACTTC
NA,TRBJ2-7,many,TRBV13,CASSAQGNGNYEQYF,TGTGCCAGCAGCGCACAGGGAAATGGGAACTACGAGCAGTACTTC
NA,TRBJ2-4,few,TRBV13,CASSRWWSKNIQYF,TGTGCCAGCAGCCGCTGGTGGTCCAAAAACATTCAGTACTTC
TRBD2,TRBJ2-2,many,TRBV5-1,CASSRGLAEGELFF,TGCGCCAGCAGTCGGGGACTAGCGGAGGGGGAGCTGTTTTTT
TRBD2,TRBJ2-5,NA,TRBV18,CASSPSGGGQETQYF,TGTGCCAGCTCACCCTCCGGGGGGGGCCAAGAGACCCAGTACTTC
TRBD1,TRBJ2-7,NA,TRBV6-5,CASSYGQGAREQYF,TGTGCCAGCAGTTACGGCCAGGGGGCGCGTGAGCAGTACTTC